These 19 T cell receptor beta chains originate from one sample sequenced in a study of PD-1 and CTLA-4 blockade in melanoma. The data were produced by immunoSEQ multiplex PCR, yet TCRdb's version contains in-frame clones alone and is incomplete. Of 7,000 to 9,000 clones listed, about four fifths are singletons. Sequences were derived from CD8+ T cells from peripheral blood, sampled before anti-PD-1 treatment. The receptors were sampled from a human donor with melanoma.

The genes are TRBV24-1 and TRBJ2-1, with D perhaps being TRBD1 or TRBD2 (6 bases each). The CDR3 length is 13 residues. Trimming removed 5 bases at V and 7 bases at J, with 11 bases between. Germline V gene sequence: CDR1 KGHDR, CDR2 SFDVKD. The CDR3 reads CATSAGARNEQFF. CDR3 nucleotide sequence: TGTGCCACCAGTGCGGGGGCGAGAAATGAGCAGTTCTTC.

The chain is built from TRBV4-2 and TRBJ2-1, with D unresolved. Germline CDR1 and CDR2: LGHNA and YNFKEQ. This CDR3 has 13 amino acids. Trimming removed 1 base from V and 2 bases from J, with 3 bases in between. The CDR3: CASSQVTYNEQFF. In nucleotides, the CDR3 is TGTGCCAGCAGCCAAGTCACCTACAATGAGCAGTTCTTC.

The chain uses TRBV13 and TRBJ2-7; 13 nucleotides align to TRBD2. The CDR3 consists of 18 residues. The V gene's germline CDR1 is PRHDT and CDR2 FYEKMQ (reference sequence). The trim removed 4 bases at V and 0 bases at J, leaving 9 bases unmatched. CDR3 in amino acids: CASSSGTSGKGSSYEQYF. The CDR3 DNA reads TGTGCCAGCAGCTCCGGGACTAGCGGGAAGGGGAGCTCCTACGAGCAGTACTTC.

This sequence joins TRBV9 and TRBJ2-3, with 8 bases matching TRBD2. Germline CDR1 SGDLS, CDR2 YYNGEE. Germline trimming cut 0 bases from V and 6 bases from J; bases unmatched to any gene: 3. This CDR3 has 14 residues. The CDR3 reads CASSVAGGDDTQYF. CDR3 coding DNA: TGTGCCAGCAGCGTAGCGGGAGGGGACGATACGCAGTATTTT.

This clone was recorded only once. The V and J genes are TRBV5-5 and TRBJ2-2, with D tentatively TRBD1 (7 bases). CDR1 and CDR2 from the germline V gene are SGHKS and YYEKEE (reference sequence). V was shortened by 4 bases and J by 1 base, with 20 bases between the two germline ends. CDR3 length: 18 amino acids. In DNA, the CDR3 is TGTGCCAGCAGCCCGGCGGGACAGCCATATCTGAACACCGGGGAGCTGTTTTTT. As protein: CASSPAGQPYLNTGELFF.

This chain connects TRBV20-1 to TRBJ2-3; TRBD2 is a possible D gene (6 bases). V lost 3 bases, J lost 0 bases, and 13 bases lay in between. The CDR3 runs to 15 residues. Germline loops: CDR1 DFQATT, CDR2 SNEGSKA (reference sequence). The DNA of the CDR3 is TGCAGTGCTAGTGGGGAGGTGGTGAGCACAGATACGCAGTATTTT. Translating gives CSASGEVVSTDTQYF.

The chain joins TRBV6-1 to TRBJ1-3, with D uncertain. Trimming removed 0 bases from V and 2 bases from J, with 8 bases in between. The CDR3 loop spans 15 amino acids. In germline, CDR1 is MNHNS, CDR2 SASEGT. In nucleotides, the CDR3 is TGTGCCAGCAGTGAAGCCGAAATAACTGGAAACACCATATATTTT. Its translation is CASSEAEITGNTIYF.

The chain employs TRBV6-5 and TRBJ1-3; no clear D. The V end was cut by 2 bases, the J end by 4 bases, with 15 bases between. The CDR3 spans 16 residues. CDR1 is MNHEY, CDR2 SVGAGI, per germline. This CDR3 reads CASSYPNGPHGNTIYF. The CDR3 DNA reads as TGTGCCAGCAGTTACCCAAACGGACCACACGGAAACACCATATATTTT.

The gene calls are TRBV30 and TRBJ1-1; TRBD1 might be the D (5 bases). Germline assignment: CDR1 GTSNPN and CDR2 SVGIG (reference sequence). Trimming pared 8 bases from V and 0 bases from J, leaving 10 bases between. The CDR3 extends over 12 amino acids. The CDR3 loop reads CAADILNTEAFF. The CDR3 coding sequence is TGTGCCGCGGACATCTTGAACACTGAAGCTTTCTTT. The complete variable domain, with remaining parts taken from reference TRBV30 and TRBJ1-1, reads SQTIHQWPATLVQPVGSPLSLECTVEGTSNPNLYWYRQAAGRGLQLLFYSVGIGQISSEVPQNLSASRPQDRQFILSSKKLLLSDSGFYLCAADILNTEAFFGQGTRLTVV.

This clone was detected only a few times. This chain joins TRBV29-1 and TRBJ2-7; D may be TRBD2 (5 bases). CDR3 size: 15 residues. V shed 0 bases and J shed 2 bases, with 14 bases lying between them. Germline CDR1 and CDR2: SQVTM and ANQGSEA. CDR3 loop: CSVEDEGAPTYEQYF. The CDR3 coding sequence is TGCAGCGTTGAAGACGAGGGAGCGCCAACCTACGAGCAGTACTTC.

The chain recombines TRBV12-3 or TRBV12-4 with TRBJ2-5; D not certain. The CDR3 runs to 12 residues. The V end was cut by 7 bases, the J end by 2 bases, with 8 bases between. The CDR3 loop is CASTTMQETQYF. The CDR3 DNA follows: TGTGCCAGCACCACCATGCAAGAGACCCAGTACTTC.

This clone was recorded once. The chain joins TRBV29-1 to TRBJ1-2; D is uncertain. Per the germline V gene, CDR1 is SQVTM and CDR2 is ANQGSEA. This CDR3 is 12 amino acids long. The V end was cut by 5 bases, the J end by 7 bases, with 14 bases between. The CDR3 loop reads CSVPSPAGGYTF. The CDR3, as DNA: TGCAGCGTTCCGTCCCCAGCGGGTGGCTACACCTTC.

This clone has a single count. V gene TRBV9 combines with J gene TRBJ2-4; the match to TRBD1 covers 7 bases. CDR1 is SGDLS and CDR2 is YYNGEE in the germline V gene. The V segment lost 0 bases and the J segment 4 bases; nucleotides outside the gene matches: 10. The CDR3 is 17 residues long. CDR3 sequence: CASSVGGKGQPKNIQYF. For the CDR3, the DNA is TGTGCCAGCAGCGTAGGGGGGAAGGGACAGCCTAAAAACATTCAGTACTTC.

This sequence joins TRBV4-1 and TRBJ2-5; 14 bases agree with TRBD2. V shed 1 base, J shed 2 bases, and the junction held 6 bases outside the gene matches. Germline V gene data show CDR1 as MGHRA and CDR2 as YSYEKL. The CDR3 runs 18 residues. The CDR3 loop is CASSQGLAGGRGQETQYF. CDR3 sequence (DNA): TGCGCCAGCAGCCAAGGACTAGCGGGAGGGAGGGGGCAAGAGACCCAGTACTTC.

V usage is TRBV12-3 or TRBV12-4 and J usage is TRBJ2-1; D possibly corresponds to TRBD1 (6 bases). The CDR3 totals 12 residues. Trimming removed 6 bases at V and 7 bases at J, with 10 bases between. The DNA of the CDR3 is TGTGCCAGCAGATACAGGGATAATGAGCAGTTCTTC. Translation gives CASRYRDNEQFF.

The sample holds one count of this clone. This chain connects TRBV7-6 to TRBJ1-1, with unresolved D. Germline V lookup: CDR1 SGHVS, CDR2 FNYEAQ. This CDR3 has 14 residues. The germline V and J ends were trimmed by 1 base and 1 base, with 7 bases remaining between them. Written as DNA, the CDR3 is TGTGCCAGCAGCTTAGAAGCCTCGAACACTGAAGCTTTCTTT. It is translated as CASSLEASNTEAFF.

The chain links TRBV4-1 to TRBJ2-3, with TRBD2 as a possible D gene (5 bases). CDR1 and CDR2 from the germline V gene are MGHRA and YSYEKL. V was cut by 2 bases and J by 5 bases, with 14 bases left in between. This CDR3 comprises 15 residues. Written as DNA, the CDR3 is TGCGCCAGCAGCCAAAGTGCGGGTATAATAGATACGCAGTATTTT. Translated, it gives CASSQSAGIIDTQYF.

The rearrangement joins TRBV7-2 to TRBJ2-1, with no clear D. In germline, CDR1 is SGHTA, CDR2 FQGNSA. The CDR3 is 14 amino acids. V gave up 5 bases and J gave up 7 bases, with 15 bases separating them. CDR3: CASSTTRSSNEQFF. CDR3 nucleotides: TGTGCCAGCAGCACTACCCGTAGTAGTAATGAGCAGTTCTTC.

The chain uses TRBV30 and TRBJ2-7; D uncertain. This CDR3 contains 11 residues. CDR1 and CDR2 (germline): GTSNPN, SVGIG (reference sequence). The ends were cut back, 2 bases at V and 4 bases at J, with 6 bases in the middle. The CDR3 DNA reads as TGTGCCTGGAGTTTCGGGTACGAGCAGTACTTC. The encoded protein is CAWSFGYEQYF. Full variable domain (missing parts from reference TRBV30 and TRBJ2-7): SQTIHQWPATLVQPVGSPLSLECTVEGTSNPNLYWYRQAAGRGLQLLFYSVGIGQISSEVPQNLSASRPQDRQFILSSKKLLLSDSGFYLCAWSFGYEQYFGPGTRLTVT.